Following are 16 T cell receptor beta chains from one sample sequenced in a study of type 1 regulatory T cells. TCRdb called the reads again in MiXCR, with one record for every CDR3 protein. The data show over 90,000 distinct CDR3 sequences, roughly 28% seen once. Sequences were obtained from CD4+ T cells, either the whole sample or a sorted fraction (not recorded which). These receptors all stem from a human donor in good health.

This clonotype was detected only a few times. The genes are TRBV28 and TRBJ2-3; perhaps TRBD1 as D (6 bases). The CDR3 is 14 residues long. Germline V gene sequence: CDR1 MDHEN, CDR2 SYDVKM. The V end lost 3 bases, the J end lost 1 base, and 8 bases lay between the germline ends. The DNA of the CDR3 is TGTGCCAGCAGTTTCAGGGGAGGCACAGATACGCAGTATTTT. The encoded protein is CASSFRGGTDTQYF.

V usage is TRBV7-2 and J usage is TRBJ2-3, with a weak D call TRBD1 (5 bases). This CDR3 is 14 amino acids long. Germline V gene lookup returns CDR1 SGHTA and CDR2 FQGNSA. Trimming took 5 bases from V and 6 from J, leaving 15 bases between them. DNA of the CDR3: TGTGCCAGCAGCAAGGACATACTCAGGGATACGCAGTATTTT. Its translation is CASSKDILRDTQYF. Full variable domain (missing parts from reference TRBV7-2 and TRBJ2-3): GAGVSQSPSNKVTEKGKDVELRCDPISGHTALYWYRQSLGQGLEFLIYFQGNSAPDKSGLPSDRFSAERTGGSVSTLTIQRTQQEDSAVYLCASSKDILRDTQYFGPGTRLTVL.

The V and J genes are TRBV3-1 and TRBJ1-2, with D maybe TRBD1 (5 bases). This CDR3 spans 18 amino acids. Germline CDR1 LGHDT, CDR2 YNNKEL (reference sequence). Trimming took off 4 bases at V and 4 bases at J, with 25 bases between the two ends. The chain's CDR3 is CASSRDDTATWTLYGYTF. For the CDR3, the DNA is TGTGCCAGCAGCCGAGATGATACTGCCACCTGGACACTCTATGGCTACACCTTC.

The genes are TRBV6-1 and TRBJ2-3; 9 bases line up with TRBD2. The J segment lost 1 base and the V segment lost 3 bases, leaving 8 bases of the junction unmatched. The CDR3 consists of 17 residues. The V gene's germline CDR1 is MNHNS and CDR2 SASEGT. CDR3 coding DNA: TGTGCCAGCAGTGATCTAGCGGGATCCCCCGGCACAGATACGCAGTATTTT. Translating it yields CASSDLAGSPGTDTQYF.

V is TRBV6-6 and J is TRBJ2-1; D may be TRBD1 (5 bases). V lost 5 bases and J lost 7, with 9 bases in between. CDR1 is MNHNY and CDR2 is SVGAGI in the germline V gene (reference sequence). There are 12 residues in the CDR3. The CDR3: CASSQGFNEQFF. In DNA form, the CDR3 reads TGTGCCAGCAGTCAGGGTTTTAATGAGCAGTTCTTC.

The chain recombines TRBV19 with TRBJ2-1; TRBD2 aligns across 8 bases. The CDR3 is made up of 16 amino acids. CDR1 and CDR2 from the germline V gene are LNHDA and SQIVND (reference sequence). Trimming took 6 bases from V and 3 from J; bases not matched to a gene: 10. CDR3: CASRTGGTGYYNEQFF. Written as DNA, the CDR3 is TGTGCCAGTAGAACGGGGGGGACTGGGTACTACAATGAGCAGTTCTTC.

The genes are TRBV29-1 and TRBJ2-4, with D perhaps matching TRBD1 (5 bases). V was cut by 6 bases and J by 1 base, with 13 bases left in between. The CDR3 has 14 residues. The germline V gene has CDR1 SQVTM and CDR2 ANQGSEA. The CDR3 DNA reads TGCAGCGTGAAAAACAGGTCTGCCAAAAACATTCAGTACTTC. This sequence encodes CSVKNRSAKNIQYF.

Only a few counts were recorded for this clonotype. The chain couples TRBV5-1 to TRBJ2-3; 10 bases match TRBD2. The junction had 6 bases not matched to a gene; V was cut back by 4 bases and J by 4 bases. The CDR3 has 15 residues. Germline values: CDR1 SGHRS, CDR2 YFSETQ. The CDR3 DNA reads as TGCGCCAGCAGCATGACTAGCGGGTACTCAGATACGCAGTATTTT. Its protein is CASSMTSGYSDTQYF.

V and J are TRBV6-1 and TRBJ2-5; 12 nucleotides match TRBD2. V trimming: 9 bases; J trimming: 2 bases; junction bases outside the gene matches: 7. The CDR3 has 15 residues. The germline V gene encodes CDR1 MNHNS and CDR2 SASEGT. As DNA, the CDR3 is TGTGCCAGTGGACTAGCGGGGTTTTCTCAAGAGACCCAGTACTTC. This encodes CASGLAGFSQETQYF.

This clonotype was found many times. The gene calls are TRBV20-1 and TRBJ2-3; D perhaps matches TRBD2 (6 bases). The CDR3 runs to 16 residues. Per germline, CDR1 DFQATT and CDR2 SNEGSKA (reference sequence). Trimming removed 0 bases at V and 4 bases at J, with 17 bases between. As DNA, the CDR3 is TGCAGTGCTAGAGATCCTACGGGACTCCACTCAGATACGCAGTATTTT. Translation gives CSARDPTGLHSDTQYF.

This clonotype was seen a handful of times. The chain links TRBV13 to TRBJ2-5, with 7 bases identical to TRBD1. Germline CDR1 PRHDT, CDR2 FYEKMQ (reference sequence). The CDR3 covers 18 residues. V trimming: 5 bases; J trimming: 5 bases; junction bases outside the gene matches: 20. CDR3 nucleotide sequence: TGTGCCAGCAGCGCAAAGCGAACAGGGGCCGCAGGGGTGGAGACCCAGTACTTC. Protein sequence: CASSAKRTGAAGVETQYF.

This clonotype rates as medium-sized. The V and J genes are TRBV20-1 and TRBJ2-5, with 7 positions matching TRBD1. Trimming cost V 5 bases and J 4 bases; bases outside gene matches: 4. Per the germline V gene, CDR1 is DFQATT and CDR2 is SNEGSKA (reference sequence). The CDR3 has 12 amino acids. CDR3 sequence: CSAEGDRETQYF. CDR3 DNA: TGCAGTGCTGAGGGGGACAGAGAGACCCAGTACTTC.

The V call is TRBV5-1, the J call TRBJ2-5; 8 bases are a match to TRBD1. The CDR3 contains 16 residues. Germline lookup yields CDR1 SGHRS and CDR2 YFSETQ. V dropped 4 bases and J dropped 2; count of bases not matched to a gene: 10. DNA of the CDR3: TGCGCCAGCAGCCCTAGGACAGGGAGCTTTCAAGAGACCCAGTACTTC. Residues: CASSPRTGSFQETQYF.

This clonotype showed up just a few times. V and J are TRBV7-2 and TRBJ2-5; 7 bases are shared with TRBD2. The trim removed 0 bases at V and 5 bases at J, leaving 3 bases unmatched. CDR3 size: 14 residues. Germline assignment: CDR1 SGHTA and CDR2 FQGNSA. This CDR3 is CASSLAGGPETQYF. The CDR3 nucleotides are TGTGCCAGCAGCTTAGCGGGAGGGCCCGAGACCCAGTACTTC.

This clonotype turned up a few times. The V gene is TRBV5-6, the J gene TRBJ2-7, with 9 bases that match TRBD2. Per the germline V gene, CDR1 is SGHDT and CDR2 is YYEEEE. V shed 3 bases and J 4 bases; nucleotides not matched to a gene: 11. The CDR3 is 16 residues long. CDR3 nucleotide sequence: TGTGCCAGCAGCTGGACGACTAATAGCGGGAGTTACGAGCAGTACTTC. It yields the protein CASSWTTNSGSYEQYF.

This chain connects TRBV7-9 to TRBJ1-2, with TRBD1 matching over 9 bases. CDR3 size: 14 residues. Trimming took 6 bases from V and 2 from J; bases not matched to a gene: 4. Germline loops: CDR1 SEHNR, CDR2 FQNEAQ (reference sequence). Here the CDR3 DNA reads TGTGCCAGCAGGAGGACAGGGGTCAACTATGGCTACACCTTC. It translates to CASRRTGVNYGYTF. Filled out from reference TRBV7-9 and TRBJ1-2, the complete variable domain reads DTGVSQNPRHKITKRGQNVTFRCDPISEHNRLYWYRQTLGQGPEFLTYFQNEAQLEKSRLLSDRFSAERPKGSFSTLEIQRTEQGDSAMYLCASRRTGVNYGYTFGSGTRLTVV.